This TCR beta chain was profiled in a study of PD-L1 blockade in urothelial cancer (TCRdb year 2017). Background for the entire study: Every patient began therapy at some point between 2013 and 2015 and was given atezolizumab 1,200 mg intravenously every 3 weeks. About 85% of the roughly 29 patients were identified as males with urothelial cancer of bladder origin, and a prior smoking history was reported by 18 of 29 patients. An ECOG performance status of 0 or 1 was recorded for the patients, and 0 to 3 prior chemotherapy regimens had been received by the patients. Blood samples were analyzed at 3 weeks after treatment start (second dose) and at 6 weeks after treatment start. Blood samples gave a median of about 140,000 T cells and tens of thousands of unique TCRs, with a median clonality of approximately 0.08. Somatic, immune and clinical correlates of response to PD-L1 blockade with atezolizumab in urothelial cancer were the focus of an exploratory multi-omic analysis. TCR sequencing covered pretreatment tumor samples and matched, serially collected peripheral blood taken before and after atezolizumab treatment. Durable clinical benefit meant progression-free survival longer than 6 months, and TCR features were also tested against progression-free and overall survival. In the same patients, whole exome sequencing and RNA sequencing of pretreatment tumors were performed in addition to TCR sequencing. About 10 patients achieved durable clinical benefit and approximately 20 did not. Pretreatment blood TCR-seq was available for about 27 patients, at least one posttreatment blood collection was obtained for around 25 patients, and tumor TCR-seq was available for around 25 patients. What the authors observed across the whole study: A pretreatment peripheral blood TCR clonality below the median was linked to improved progression-free and overall survival. Because the sample size was small (n ≈ 27) and many exploratory analyses were performed, the results are intended to be hypothesis-generating. Greater expansion of tumor-associated TCR clones in peripheral blood 3 weeks after the start of treatment was observed in patients with durable benefit (n of about 24, p = 0.022).

After removal of 3 bases from V and 3 bases from J, the junction retains 7 bases not matched to a gene. The germline V gene specifies MGHRA as CDR1 and YSYEKL as CDR2. Taken from cysteine to phenylalanine, the CDR3 has 16 residues. The read is trimmed to its CDR3 DNA, 48 bases read in frame from base 1. In light of the paper, this sample's time point label describes: pretreatment peripheral blood. A total of under 30 patients with locally advanced or metastatic urothelial carcinoma, treated at Memorial Sloan Kettering on a trial protocol, made up the cohort. Peripheral blood mononuclear cells were collected from each patient pretreatment and during treatment, giving between 1 and 8 total time points per patient. The Qiagen DNeasy Blood extraction kit was used to purify genomic DNA from total PBMCs and tumor samples. PBMCs were collected pretreatment and during treatment and were isolated and stored as previously described.

Note on this clone: What this receptor recognizes is not known. No base-level quality is on record; no much larger clone is a single base apart.

Synthetic TCR analog templates were spiked into each PCR so that absolute template abundance could be estimated from read counts. Using the immunoSEQ assay, TCRbeta CDR3 regions were amplified from genomic DNA with bias-controlled V and J gene primers. Sequencing of rearranged TCRbeta segments was performed at approximately 20X coverage. Under the source paper's analysis protocol: Clustering was used to correct sequencing errors, and CDR3s were annotated against IMGT so that V, D and J genes could be assigned. Downstream analyses used only productive TCRbeta rearrangements and left out out-of-frame or stop-codon sequences. To compute clonality, Shannon entropy was normalized by the log of the number of unique productive sequences and then subtracted from one. Clones differing between time points or between blood and tumor were identified using Fisher's exact test with Benjamini-Hochberg correction, with an adjusted p below 0.01 applied as the threshold. Entries here come from immuneACCESS through TCRdb and include only in-frame sequences with V and J called. Some clones fail to appear in such tables; in the studies checked, an unresolved V gene covers under half of the shortfall, and the cause of the remainder is unknown. V and J calls and clone size are copied from that table; D and trimming were computed from the DNA. The sample contains 58,000 or so clones, 81% of them found a single time. Around 3.2% of the sample comes from the top ten.

Recombination joined TRBV4-1 with TRBJ2-1, with 8 junctional bases fitting TRBD1. The sequence was collected from a man aged 70 or older with urothelial cancer. The sequenced sample was PBMCs, obtained around atezolizumab (anti-PD-L1) treatment. The CDR3 amino acid sequence is: CASSQVDREYYNEQFF. The bases read TGCGCCAGCAGCCAGGTGGACAGGGAGTACTACAATGAGCAGTTCTTC.